One and the same sample provided the 10 T cell receptor beta chains below, sequenced in a study of T cell responses to AZD1222 COVID-19 vaccine. The method was immunoSEQ multiplex PCR; TCRdb's version includes in-frame clones alone and lacks a portion of them. The sample holds nearly 110,000 clones, about 90% seen once. The source material was peripheral blood, sampled 28 days after the second AZD1222 dose. These receptor sequences come from an adult who received the AZD1222 COVID-19 vaccine.

This clone occurred a few times. The chain uses TRBV5-1 and TRBJ2-7; D remains unclear. Trimming removed 2 bases from V and 0 bases from J, with 18 bases in between. From germline, CDR1 is SGHRS and CDR2 YFSETQ. This CDR3 comprises 17 residues. This CDR3 reads CASSFRWHQPDSYEQYF. CDR3 in DNA: TGCGCCAGCAGCTTTCGTTGGCACCAGCCGGACTCCTACGAGCAGTACTTC.

V gene TRBV7-8 combines with J gene TRBJ1-1; the match to TRBD1 covers 8 bases. Germline CDR1 SGHVS, CDR2 FQNEAQ. CDR3 length equals 14 residues. With 4 bases clipped from V and 3 bases from J, the junction kept 4 bases outside the gene matches. This CDR3 reads CASSSTGAYTEAFF. CDR3 DNA: TGTGCCAGCAGCTCGACAGGGGCCTACACTGAAGCTTTCTTT.

CDR3 sequence reads: CASSEGQKETQYF. CDR3 coding DNA: TGTGCCAGCAGTGAAGGGCAGAAAGAGACCCAGTACTTC. The chain combines TRBV6-1 with TRBJ2-5; D is undetermined. From germline, CDR1 is MNHNS and CDR2 SASEGT. The V gene lost 1 base and the J gene lost 3 bases, with 6 bases spanning the gap. The CDR3 is 13 residues long.

The rearrangement uses TRBV18 and TRBJ2-7, with 10 bases aligning to TRBD1. The trim removed 8 bases at V and 2 bases at J, leaving 3 bases unmatched. This CDR3 contains 13 residues. Germline V gives CDR1 KGHSH, CDR2 LQKENI. CDR3 nucleotides: TGTGCCAGCACTGGACAGGGGGCCTACGAGCAGTACTTC. Residues: CASTGQGAYEQYF.

The rearrangement links TRBV5-1 to TRBJ1-5; no firm D call. There are 13 residues in the CDR3. Germline V gene lookup returns CDR1 SGHRS and CDR2 YFSETQ. The germline V and J ends were trimmed by 4 bases and 3 bases, with 8 bases remaining between them. DNA of the CDR3: TGCGCCAGCAGCCCTGAGATCAATCAGCCCCAGCATTTT. It translates to CASSPEINQPQHF.

This clone was observed a single time. The V gene is TRBV13, the J gene TRBJ1-4; 12 bases align to TRBD1. The V segment lost 5 bases and the J segment 8 bases; nucleotides outside the gene matches: 6. The CDR3 length is 15 residues. Germline V gives CDR1 PRHDT, CDR2 FYEKMQ (reference sequence). The CDR3 reads CASSQGTGGMEKLFF. DNA of the CDR3: TGTGCCAGCAGCCAAGGGACAGGGGGCATGGAAAAACTGTTTTTT.

V and J are TRBV7-2 and TRBJ1-1; D perhaps matches TRBD1 (5 bases). The V gene lost 2 bases and the J gene lost 7 bases, with 14 bases spanning the gap. This CDR3 is 14 amino acids long. The germline V gene has CDR1 SGHTA and CDR2 FQGNSA. This CDR3 is CASSLTSGFVEAFF. The DNA for the CDR3 is TGTGCCAGCAGCTTAACTTCAGGGTTTGTTGAAGCTTTCTTT. Variable domain in full (rest from reference TRBV7-2 and TRBJ1-1): GAGVSQSPSNKVTEKGKDVELRCDPISGHTALYWYRQSLGQGLEFLIYFQGNSAPDKSGLPSDRFSAERTGGSVSTLTIQRTQQEDSAVYLCASSLTSGFVEAFFGQGTRLTVV.

The chain carries TRBV24-1 and TRBJ2-3, with D uncertain. The CDR3 runs 14 residues. Germline V gene sequence: CDR1 KGHDR, CDR2 SFDVKD. V was cut by 5 bases and J by 2 bases, with 10 bases left in between. CDR3 in DNA: TGTGCCACCAGTGGGGCCCGGGCCACAGATACGCAGTATTTT. Protein sequence: CATSGARATDTQYF.

V usage is TRBV13 and J usage is TRBJ2-1, with D maybe TRBD2 (5 bases). The germline gives CDR1 PRHDT, CDR2 FYEKMQ (reference sequence). Trimming removed 5 bases from V and 0 bases from J, with 11 bases in between. This CDR3 contains 15 residues. The CDR3 reads CASSQRTGSYNEQFF. CDR3 bases: TGTGCCAGCAGCCAGAGGACTGGCTCCTACAATGAGCAGTTCTTC.

The J gene is TRBJ1-2, the V gene TRBV11-2; TRBD1 agrees at 12 bases. Per the germline V gene, CDR1 is SGHAT and CDR2 is FQNNGV. The CDR3 extends over 15 amino acids. J was trimmed by 8 bases and V by 4 bases; bases with no gene match: 8. CDR3 sequence (DNA): TGTGCCAGCAGCTCTGGGGGACAGGGGGCAGAAGGCTACACCTTC. Translated, it gives CASSSGGQGAEGYTF. The variable domain in full, with the rest retrieved from reference TRBV11-2 and TRBJ1-2, is EAGVAQSPRYKIIEKRQSVAFWCNPISGHATLYWYQQILGQGPKLLIQFQNNGVVDDSQLPKDRFSAERLKGVDSTLKIQPAKLEDSAVYLCASSSGGQGAEGYTFGSGTRLTVV.